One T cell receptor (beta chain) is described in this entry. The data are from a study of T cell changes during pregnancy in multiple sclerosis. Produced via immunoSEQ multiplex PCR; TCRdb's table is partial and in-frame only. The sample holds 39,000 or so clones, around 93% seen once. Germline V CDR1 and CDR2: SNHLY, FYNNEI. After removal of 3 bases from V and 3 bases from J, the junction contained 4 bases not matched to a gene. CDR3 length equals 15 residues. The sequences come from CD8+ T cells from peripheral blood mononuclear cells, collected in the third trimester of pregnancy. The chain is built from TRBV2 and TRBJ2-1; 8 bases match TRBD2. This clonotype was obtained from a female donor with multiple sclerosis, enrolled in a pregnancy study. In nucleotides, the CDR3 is TGTGCCAGCAGTGAGGGTAGCGGGAACTACAATGAGCAGTTCTTC. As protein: CASSEGSGNYNEQFF.